The 20 T cell receptor beta chains below were found in one sample sequenced in a study of PD-1 blockade in classical Hodgkin lymphoma. Sequenced by immunoSEQ multiplex PCR; TCRdb stores in-frame clones only, minus some. The sample carries approximately 9,300 clones, approximately 91% recorded once. Time point reported: newly diagnosed, previously untreated cHL patient sample. PBMCs were thawed, and CD8+ T cells were then isolated from them by magnetic negative selection. The sample was CD8+ T cells from blood. These receptors were obtained from a human donor with classical Hodgkin lymphoma.

J is TRBJ1-2 and V is TRBV19; 9 nucleotides align to TRBD1. The CDR3 contains 15 residues. From germline, CDR1 is LNHDA and CDR2 SQIVND (reference sequence). The J segment lost 5 bases and the V segment lost 2 bases, leaving 6 bases of the junction unmatched. The CDR3 nucleotides are TGTGCCAGTAGTATACTCCCCGGGACAGGGTATGGCTACACCTTC. Its translation: CASSILPGTGYGYTF.

The chain is built from TRBV7-8 and TRBJ1-2; tentative D call: TRBD1 (6 bases). This CDR3 spans 12 amino acids. Trimming removed 1 base from V and 8 bases from J, with 8 bases in between. CDR1 is SGHVS and CDR2 is FQNEAQ in the germline V gene. DNA for the CDR3: TGTGCCAGCAGCTTAGGGGGGGGCGGCTACACCTTC. Translated, it gives CASSLGGGGYTF.

Turning to this clone: A junction boundary mismatches the germline segment, possibly from a read error. This chain links TRBV5-6 with TRBJ2-1; TRBD1 or TRBD2 may be the D gene (7 bases each). The germline CDR1 and CDR2 sequences are SGHDT and YYEEEE. The CDR3 is made up of 11 amino acids. Written as DNA, the CDR3 is TGTGCCAGCAGCCGGGGGAGGGGGCGGCTCTTC. Translation: CASSRGRGRLF.

A single count supports this clone. The J gene is TRBJ2-1, the V gene TRBV29-1; TRBD2 is a possible D gene (5 bases). Trimming removed 2 bases from V and 7 bases from J, with 15 bases in between. The CDR3 spans 14 residues. Per the germline V gene, CDR1 is SQVTM and CDR2 is ANQGSEA. The CDR3: CSVEIPGWGNEQFF. The DNA for the CDR3 is TGCAGCGTTGAAATTCCGGGGTGGGGAAATGAGCAGTTCTTC.

The gene calls are TRBV19 and TRBJ2-3; 8 nucleotides line up with TRBD1. The CDR3 loop spans 13 amino acids. J gave up 7 bases and V 5 bases, and 5 bases lay outside the gene matches. Per the germline V gene, CDR1 is LNHDA and CDR2 is SQIVND (reference sequence). The CDR3 loop reads CASSLQGENTQYF. As DNA, the CDR3 is TGTGCCAGTAGTCTACAGGGGGAAAATACGCAGTATTTT.

CDR3 in DNA: TGTGCCAGCAGTGGGGACAGTCAGTACGAGCAGTACTTC. This sequence encodes CASSGDSQYEQYF. The chain links TRBV6-1 to TRBJ2-7; 7 nucleotides agree with TRBD1. In germline, CDR1 is MNHNS, CDR2 SASEGT. V lost 4 bases to trimming and J lost 4 bases; unmatched junction nucleotides: 4. The CDR3 consists of 13 residues.

This chain uses TRBV28 with TRBJ2-5; possible D gene TRBD2, 5 bases. The V and J ends lost 4 bases and 3 bases respectively, with 12 bases between them. The germline V gene has CDR1 MDHEN and CDR2 SYDVKM. This CDR3 spans 14 amino acids. CDR3 nucleotide sequence: TGTGCCAGCAGTTCACGGACGGGAAAAGAGACCCAGTACTTC. Its translation: CASSSRTGKETQYF.

The CDR3 DNA reads as TGTGCCAGCAGCGCAGCGGCCCCGAACACCGGGGAGCTGTTTTTT. It yields the protein CASSAAAPNTGELFF. The V gene is TRBV9, the J gene TRBJ2-2, with D possibly TRBD2 on 5 matching bases. In germline, CDR1 is SGDLS, CDR2 YYNGEE. V was trimmed by 3 bases and J by 0 bases, leaving 9 bases between them. There are 15 residues in the CDR3.

This chain uses TRBV28 with TRBJ2-3; unclear D gene. The CDR3 spans 12 residues. Trimming took 6 bases from V and 5 from J, leaving 9 bases between them. Germline-derived CDR1 and CDR2 are MDHEN and SYDVKM. Written as DNA, the CDR3 is TGTGCCAGCAGCCCCTTGGAAGATACGCAGTATTTT. Amino acids: CASSPLEDTQYF.

The gene calls are TRBV27 and TRBJ2-7, with 13 bases fitting TRBD2. The CDR3 is made up of 16 amino acids. CDR1 and CDR2 from the germline V gene are MNHEY and SMNVEV (reference sequence). V was pared by 5 bases and J by 1 base, with 5 bases of the junction left unmatched. CDR3: CASSPWGLAGSYEQYF. As DNA, the CDR3 is TGTGCCAGCAGTCCCTGGGGACTAGCGGGGTCCTACGAGCAGTACTTC.

This rearrangement joins TRBV27 to TRBJ1-2; D is possibly TRBD1 (6 bases). Trimming shortened V by 3 bases and J by 0 bases, and 14 bases separated the two germline ends. Germline V lookup: CDR1 MNHEY, CDR2 SMNVEV (reference sequence). The length of the CDR3 is 16 residues. Here the CDR3 DNA reads TGTGCCAGCAGTTTTAAACAGGGCCCCCCTAACTATGGCTACACCTTC. Its translation: CASSFKQGPPNYGYTF.

The chain joins TRBV4-1 to TRBJ2-5; tentative D call: TRBD2 (5 bases). Trimming stripped 0 bases from V and 5 bases from J, with 7 bases between. Germline V gene data show CDR1 as MGHRA and CDR2 as YSYEKL. This CDR3 spans 13 amino acids. CDR3 DNA sequence: TGCGCCAGCAGCCAAGATAGCGAGGAGACCCAGTACTTC. This translates into CASSQDSEETQYF.

V gene TRBV20-1 combines with J gene TRBJ2-7; no definite D call. Germline assignment: CDR1 DFQATT and CDR2 SNEGSKA (reference sequence). The V gene lost 3 bases and the J gene lost 3 bases, with 6 bases spanning the gap. This CDR3 has 11 residues. The DNA for the CDR3 is TGCAGTGCTAGCGACGACTACGAGCAGTACTTC. As protein: CSASDDYEQYF.

This chain connects TRBV11-2 to TRBJ2-2; 10 bases align to TRBD1. Per germline, CDR1 SGHAT and CDR2 FQNNGV. CDR3 length: 14 amino acids. The V gene end was trimmed by 7 bases and the J gene end by 5 bases; junction bases not matched to a gene: 4. The CDR3 DNA sequence: TGTGCCAGCAATCGGGACAGGGGTACCGGGGAGCTGTTTTTT. As protein: CASNRDRGTGELFF. The full variable domain, its missing parts supplied by reference TRBV11-2 and TRBJ2-2, is EAGVAQSPRYKIIEKRQSVAFWCNPISGHATLYWYQQILGQGPKLLIQFQNNGVVDDSQLPKDRFSAERLKGVDSTLKIQPAKLEDSAVYLCASNRDRGTGELFFGEGSRLTVL.

J is TRBJ2-1 and V is TRBV19, with 8 bases fitting TRBD1. V shed 6 bases and J 1 base; nucleotides not matched to a gene: 5. Germline V lookup: CDR1 LNHDA, CDR2 SQIVND (reference sequence). This CDR3 spans 15 amino acids. This CDR3 is CASRPWTGSYNEQFF. As DNA, the CDR3 is TGTGCCAGTAGGCCTTGGACAGGGTCCTACAATGAGCAGTTCTTC.

The rearrangement joins TRBV5-1 to TRBJ2-7; weak D call: TRBD2 (6 bases). The germline CDR1 and CDR2 sequences are SGHRS and YFSETQ. The CDR3 loop spans 14 amino acids. V lost 2 bases to trimming and J lost 5 bases, with 14 bases between them. DNA of the CDR3: TGCGCCAGCAGCTTTGAGGAGGGCCCCGACGAGCAGTACTTC. Its protein product is CASSFEEGPDEQYF.

The chain couples TRBV19 to TRBJ2-1, with 9 bases fitting TRBD1. J gave up 9 bases and V 5 bases, and 8 bases lay outside the gene matches. The CDR3 sequence is 14 residues long. Germline CDR1 reads LNHDA; CDR2 reads SQIVND (reference sequence). This chain's CDR3 is CASSAQGAMSEQFF. DNA for the CDR3: TGTGCCAGTAGTGCACAGGGGGCGATGAGTGAGCAGTTCTTC.

This chain uses TRBV27 with TRBJ1-2; D is unresolved. The V gene's germline CDR1 is MNHEY and CDR2 SMNVEV (reference sequence). Trimming removed 3 bases at V and 4 bases at J, with 12 bases between. The CDR3 consists of 14 residues. The CDR3 DNA is TGTGCCAGCAGTTTCGGGAGGGTCGGCTATGGCTACACCTTC. Its translation: CASSFGRVGYGYTF.

The rearrangement uses TRBV25-1 and TRBJ2-1; D perhaps matches TRBD1 (6 bases). The V gene lost 2 bases and the J gene lost 10 bases, with 12 bases spanning the gap. This CDR3 region has 13 residues. Germline V gene data show CDR1 as MGHDK and CDR2 as SYGVNS. The CDR3 nucleotides read TGTGCCAGCAGTGAAGGTTTAAGGGGGGAGCAGTTCTTC. Translated, it gives CASSEGLRGEQFF.

This clone was detected only once. The rearrangement links TRBV27 to TRBJ1-5, with 10 bases fitting TRBD1. This CDR3 is 14 amino acids long. V lost 6 bases to trimming and J lost 3 bases; unmatched junction nucleotides: 2. Germline V CDR1 and CDR2: MNHEY, SMNVEV (reference sequence). The CDR3 DNA reads TGTGCCAGCAGGGGACAGGGGCACAATCAGCCCCAGCATTTT. This codes for CASRGQGHNQPQHF.